A selection of T cell receptor beta chains follows, all from one sample in a study of blood T cell repertoires in COVID-19. The table came from immunoSEQ multiplex PCR; TCRdb's copy has only in-frame clones and leaves some out. The table lists about 400,000 clones, roughly 88% of them singletons. Sequencing used peripheral blood. All receptors come from a woman aged 25 to 39 with active or convalescent COVID-19. Both conserved end residues are part of each CDR3. The D gene is left open where the match is weak. Size tells how often a clone was seen (once, few, many) or the class of an expanded clone, and some rows leave it out.

d_call	cdr3_length	v_call	j_call	clone_size	cdr3_nt	cdr3_aa
NA	14	TRBV3-1/TRBV3-2	TRBJ1-6	NA	TGTGCCAGCAGCCAAGATTGGCAGGGTTCACCCCTCCACTTT	CASSQDWQGSPLHF
NA	14	TRBV19	TRBJ1-4	NA	TGTGCCAGTAGTATCGGGGGGGCGCGGGAAAAACTGTTTTTT	CASSIGGAREKLFF
NA	15	TRBV2	TRBJ2-2	NA	TGTGCCAGCAGTGATACTCGTCAGAACACCGGGGAGCTGTTTTTT	CASSDTRQNTGELFF
TRBD1	14	TRBV12-5	TRBJ2-7	NA	TGTGCTAGTGGTTCGACAGGGAGCTCCTACGAGCAGTACTTC	CASGSTGSSYEQYF
NA	20	TRBV19	TRBJ2-6	NA	TGTGCCAGTAGTATAGGCCCTGCCAGGGCCATCAACTCTGGGGCCAACGTCCTGACTTTC	CASSIGPARAINSGANVLTF
NA	15	TRBV5-1	TRBJ1-1	NA	TGCGCCAGCAGCTTGGCCGGGGGGCTCGGCACTGAAGCTTTCTTT	CASSLAGGLGTEAFF
TRBD2	15	TRBV3-1/TRBV3-2	TRBJ2-3	NA	TGTGCCAGCAGCGGCCGACTAGCGGGCCAGGATACGCAGTATTTT	CASSGRLAGQDTQYF
NA	16	TRBV19	TRBJ1-1	NA	TGTGCCAGTATCACCTATCGGGCAGGGGCGAACACTGAAGCTTTCTTT	CASITYRAGANTEAFF
TRBD1	12	TRBV27	TRBJ1-6	NA	TGTGCCAGTTTGACAGGGGGATCACCCCTCCACTTT	CASLTGGSPLHF
NA	13	TRBV5-1	TRBJ2-1	NA	TGCGCCAGCAGCTCCAGCGCATACAATGAGCAGTTCTTC	CASSSSAYNEQFF
NA	12	TRBV10-3	TRBJ2-1	NA	TGTGCCATCAGTGAAATAGCCAATGAGCAGTTCTTC	CAISEIANEQFF
TRBD1	15	TRBV14	TRBJ1-4	NA	TGTGCCAGCAGCCGATCCCAGGGGGCGGGTGAAAAACTGTTTTTT	CASSRSQGAGEKLFF
NA	14	TRBV19	TRBJ2-5	once	TGTGCCAGTCAAGACATCTCTATGTCGGAGACCCAGTACTTC	CASQDISMSETQYF
TRBD1	14	TRBV10-1	TRBJ1-4	few	TGCGCCAGCAGTACCGGGACAGGGAATGAAAAACTGTTTTTT	CASSTGTGNEKLFF
TRBD1	16	TRBV5-3	TRBJ1-5	NA	TGTGCCAGAAGCAGGACAGGGGTCCCTATCAATCAGCCCCAGCATTTT	CARSRTGVPINQPQHF
TRBD2	17	TRBV5-1	TRBJ2-1	NA	TGCGCCAGCAGCCCGGGACTAGCGGGAGGTGGGGACAATGAGCAGTTCTTC	CASSPGLAGGGDNEQFF
NA	12	TRBV7-9	TRBJ1-6	NA	TGTGCCAGCGCGGGGAATAATTCACCCCTCCACTTT	CASAGNNSPLHF
TRBD2	14	TRBV4-2	TRBJ2-7	NA	TGTGCCAGCAGCCAACTTAGCGGGAGATACGAGCAGTACTTC	CASSQLSGRYEQYF
NA	13	TRBV6-5	TRBJ1-2	once	TGTGCCAGCAGAGCGGGACAATCCTATGGCTACACCTTC	CASRAGQSYGYTF
TRBD1	12	TRBV6-5	TRBJ1-1	NA	TGTGCCAGCAGCAGGGGGAGCGCTGAAGCTTTCTTT	CASSRGSAEAFF
NA	14	TRBV6-5	TRBJ2-3	NA	TGTGCCAGCAGAGATGGGGAGGGCACAGATACGCAGTATTTT	CASRDGEGTDTQYF
NA	15	TRBV27	TRBJ1-2	NA	TGTGCCAGCAGTTTAAAATTACCGTGGATGGAGGGCTACACCTTC	CASSLKLPWMEGYTF
TRBD2	14	TRBV19	TRBJ2-1	NA	TGTGCCAGTAGTATAGGGCTAGCGGGAAATGAGCAGTTCTTC	CASSIGLAGNEQFF
TRBD1	14	TRBV30	TRBJ1-1	few	TGTGCCTGGGGCCCAGGGGGCGATTCAACTGAAGCTTTCTTT	CAWGPGGDSTEAFF
NA	14	TRBV5-1	TRBJ1-3	few	TGCGCCAGCAAGTCGATGGAGGGGGGAAACACCATATATTTT	CASKSMEGGNTIYF